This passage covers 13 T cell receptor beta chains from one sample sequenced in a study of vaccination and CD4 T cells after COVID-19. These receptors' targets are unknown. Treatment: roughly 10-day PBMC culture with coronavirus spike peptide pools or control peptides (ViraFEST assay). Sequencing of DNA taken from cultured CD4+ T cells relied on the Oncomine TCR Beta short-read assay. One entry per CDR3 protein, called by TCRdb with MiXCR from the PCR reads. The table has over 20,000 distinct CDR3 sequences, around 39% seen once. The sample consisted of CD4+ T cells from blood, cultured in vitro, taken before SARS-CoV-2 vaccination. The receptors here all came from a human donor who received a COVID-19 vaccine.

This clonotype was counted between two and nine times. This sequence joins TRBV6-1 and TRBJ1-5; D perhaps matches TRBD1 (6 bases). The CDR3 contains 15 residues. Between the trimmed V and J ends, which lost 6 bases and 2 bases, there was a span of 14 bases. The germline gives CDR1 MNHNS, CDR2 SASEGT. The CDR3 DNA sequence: TGTGCCAGCAGACCGTCAGGGGCGGGCAATCAGCCCCAGCATTTT. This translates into CASRPSGAGNQPQHF.

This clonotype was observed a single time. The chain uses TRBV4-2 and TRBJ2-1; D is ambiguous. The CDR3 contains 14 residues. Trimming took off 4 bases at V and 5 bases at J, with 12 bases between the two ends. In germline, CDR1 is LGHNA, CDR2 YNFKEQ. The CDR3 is CASSLGEEDNEQFF. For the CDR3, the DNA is TGTGCCAGCAGCCTAGGAGAAGAGGACAATGAGCAGTTCTTC.

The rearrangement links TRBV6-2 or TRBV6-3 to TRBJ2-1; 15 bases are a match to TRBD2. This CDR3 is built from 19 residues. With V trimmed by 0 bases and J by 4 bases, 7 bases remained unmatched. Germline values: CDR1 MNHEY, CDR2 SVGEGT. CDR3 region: CASSYSGTSGGPLYNEQFF. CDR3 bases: TGTGCCAGCAGTTACTCCGGGACTAGCGGGGGGCCTCTATACAATGAGCAGTTCTTC.

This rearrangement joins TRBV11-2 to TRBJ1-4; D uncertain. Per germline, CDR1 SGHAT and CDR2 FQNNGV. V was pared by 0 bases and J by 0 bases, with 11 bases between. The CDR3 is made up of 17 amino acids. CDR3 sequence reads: CASSLEFQNPTNEKLFF. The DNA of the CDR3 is TGTGCCAGCAGCTTAGAGTTCCAGAACCCAACTAATGAAAAACTGTTTTTT.

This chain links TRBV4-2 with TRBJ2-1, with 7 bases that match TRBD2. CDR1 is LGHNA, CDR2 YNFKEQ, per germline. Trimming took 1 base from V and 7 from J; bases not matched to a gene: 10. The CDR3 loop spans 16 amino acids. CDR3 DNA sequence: TGTGCCAGCAGCCAAGCTACGGCAACGGGGGGAAATGAGCAGTTCTTC. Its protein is CASSQATATGGNEQFF.

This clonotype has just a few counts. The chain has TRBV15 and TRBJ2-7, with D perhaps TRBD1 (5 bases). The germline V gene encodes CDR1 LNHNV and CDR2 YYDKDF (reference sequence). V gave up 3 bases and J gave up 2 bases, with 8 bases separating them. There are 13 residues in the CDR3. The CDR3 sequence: CATSRDTPYEQYF. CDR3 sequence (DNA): TGTGCCACCAGCAGGGACACCCCCTACGAGCAGTACTTC.

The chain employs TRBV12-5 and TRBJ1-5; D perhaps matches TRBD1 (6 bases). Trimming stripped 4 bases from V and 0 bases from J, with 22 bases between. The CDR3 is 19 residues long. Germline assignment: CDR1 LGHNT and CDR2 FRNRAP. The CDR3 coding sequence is TGTGCTAGTGGTTACATAAGGACAGACCTATTGAATAGCAATCAGCCCCAGCATTTT. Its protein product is CASGYIRTDLLNSNQPQHF.

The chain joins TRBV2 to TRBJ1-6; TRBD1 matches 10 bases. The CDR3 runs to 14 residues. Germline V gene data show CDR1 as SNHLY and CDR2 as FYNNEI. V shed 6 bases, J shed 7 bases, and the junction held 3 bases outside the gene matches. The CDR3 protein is CASRVDRGNSPLHF. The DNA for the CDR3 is TGTGCCAGCAGGGTGGACAGGGGGAATTCACCCCTCCACTTT. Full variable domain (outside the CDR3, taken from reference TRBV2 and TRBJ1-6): EPEVTQTPSHQVTQMGQEVILRCVPISNHLYFYWYRQILGQKVEFLVSFYNNEISEKSEIFDDQFSVERPDGSNFTLKIRSTKLEDSAMYFCASRVDRGNSPLHFGNGTRLTVT.

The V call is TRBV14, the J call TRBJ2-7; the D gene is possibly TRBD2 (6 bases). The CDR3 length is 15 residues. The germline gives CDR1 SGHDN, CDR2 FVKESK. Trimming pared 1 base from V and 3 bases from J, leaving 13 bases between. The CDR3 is CASSQGRRGLYEQYF. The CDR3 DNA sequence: TGTGCCAGCAGCCAAGGGAGGCGGGGTCTCTACGAGCAGTACTTC.

The CDR3 spells CSASIVAGAYTEQFF. The CDR3 nucleotides are TGCAGTGCTAGTATCGTAGCGGGGGCATACACAGAGCAGTTCTTC. The chain couples TRBV20-1 to TRBJ2-1, with 9 bases identical to TRBD2. Germline trimming cut 3 bases from V and 10 bases from J; bases unmatched to any gene: 13. CDR1 DFQATT and CDR2 SNEGSKA come from the germline V gene (reference sequence). The CDR3 totals 15 residues.

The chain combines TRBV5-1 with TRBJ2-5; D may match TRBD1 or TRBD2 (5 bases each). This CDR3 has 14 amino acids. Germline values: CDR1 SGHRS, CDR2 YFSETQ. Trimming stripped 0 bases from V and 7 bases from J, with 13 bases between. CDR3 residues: CASSLGPGQGTQYF. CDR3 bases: TGCGCCAGCAGCTTGGGACCGGGGCAGGGGACCCAGTACTTC. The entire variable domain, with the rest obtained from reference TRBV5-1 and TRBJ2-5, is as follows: KAGVTQTPRYLIKTRGQQVTLSCSPISGHRSVSWYQQTPGQGLQFLFEYFSETQRNKGNFPGRFSGRQFSNSRSEMNVSTLELGDSALYLCASSLGPGQGTQYFGPGTRLLVL.

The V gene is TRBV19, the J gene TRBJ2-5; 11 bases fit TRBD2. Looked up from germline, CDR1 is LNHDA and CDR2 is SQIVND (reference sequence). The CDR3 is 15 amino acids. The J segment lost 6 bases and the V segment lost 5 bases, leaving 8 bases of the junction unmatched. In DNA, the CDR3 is TGTGCCAGTAGTGACTTTAGCGGGGGGGCGAAGACCCAGTACTTC. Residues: CASSDFSGGAKTQYF.

The DNA for the CDR3 is TGTGCCAGCAGCCCTGGACAGGGCGGGCAAGAGACCCAGTACTTC. This translates into CASSPGQGGQETQYF. This sequence joins TRBV11-3 and TRBJ2-5; 8 bases agree with TRBD1. V dropped 5 bases and J dropped 2; count of bases not matched to a gene: 7. Per germline, CDR1 SGHNT and CDR2 YENEEA. The CDR3 spans 15 residues.